This entry describes one T cell receptor beta chain. Its antigen is still unknown. Of the isolated RNA, all was reverse transcribed, and so the sequenced material was expressed TCRB transcripts. The repertoire was sequenced with immunoSEQ multiplex PCR; TCRdb's copy has only in-frame clones and lacks some. The sample has 450,000 or so clones, about an eighth seen once. This entry comes from a study of beta chain features in type 1 diabetes. Whole-study results and caveats: Small HLA sub-analyses could not settle whether HLA shapes TCRB rearrangement.

The V and J ends lost 1 base and 0 bases, in that order; junction bases with no gene match: 18. The length of the CDR3 is 22 residues. Germline loops: CDR1 SGHVS, CDR2 FQNEAQ. The chain couples TRBV7-8 to TRBJ2-4; 10 bases map to TRBD2. The source material was naive CD4+ T cells from blood. The TCR originated in a woman aged 18-29 years in good health. CDR3 nucleotide sequence: TGTGCCAGCAGCTTAGGCGGGTCTAGCGGGGGTTACCGAAGACTAGCCAAAAACATTCAGTACTTC. Translation: CASSLGGSSGGYRRLAKNIQYF. The complete variable domain, with remaining parts taken from reference TRBV7-8 and TRBJ2-4, reads GAGVSQSPRYKVAKRGQDVALRCDPISGHVSLFWYQQALGQGPEFLTYFQNEAQLDKSGLPSDRFFAERPEGSVSTLKIQRTQQEDSAVYLCASSLGGSSGGYRRLAKNIQYFGAGTRLSVL.